A single count supports the clone carrying this T cell receptor beta chain. The antigen is undetermined. Sequencing was performed with immunoSEQ multiplex PCR; in TCRdb, only in-frame clones are kept and a portion is missing. The data contain 40,000 to 45,000 clones, 80% to 95% of them singletons. The sample is drawn from a study of ipilimumab plus nivolumab after autologous stem cell transplantation. At the level of the study: Patients received a median of 5 ipilimumab and 8 nivolumab doses. The myeloma group: high-risk transplant-naive, or relapse within 3 years after first autologous transplant.

This CDR3 has 16 amino acids. Ipilimumab, 1 mg/kg, started 14 to 28 days after autologous transplant. General study points: The authors say TCR, Treg and microbiome findings warrant further study.

The specimen comprised PBMCs, sampled in a trial of ipilimumab plus nivolumab as post-transplant consolidation. The sequence was collected from a male donor with multiple myeloma. The rearrangement joins TRBV21-1 to TRBJ2-2; the D call in the table, TRBD2, was not verified against the DNA. TRBV21-1 is classified as a pseudogene. The CDR3 DNA sequence: TGTGCCAGCAGACAAAATCGGGTAGATGGAACCGGGGAGCTGTTTTTT. It yields the protein CASRQNRVDGTGELFF.